This T cell receptor beta chain was recorded in a study of blood T cell repertoires in COVID-19 (dated by TCRdb to 2020 to 2022). Context from the whole study: Collaborator samples came from the United States, Italy and Spain and covered acute and convalescent phases of COVID-19. The material from the prospective study consisted of cDNA or gDNA derived from T cells, B-cell-depleted T cells, or PBMCs. A de-identified subject ID, COVID-19 status, age in years and sex were almost always included in the sample metadata. Deeply sampled blood TCRbeta repertoires from subjects exposed to, actively infected with, or recovered from COVID-19 were included in the dataset. The repertoires were released in a freely available public database intended as a resource for research on the immune response to SARS-CoV-2. The samples were drawn from two sources: the first 160 participants of the ongoing ImmuneRACE study, and 1,200 or so subjects contributed by 6 global collaborators. Where available, HLA class I and class II types were obtained from metadata supplied by the sample provider rather than from assay-based typing. General conclusions and limits of the study: The quantity of clinical and demographic metadata differed by source and by participant and was supplied without curation.

Participants in the prospective study were enrolled through a virtual design, were aged roughly 18 to 100 years, and lived in roughly 24 United States geographic areas. To assign participants to cohorts, the prospective study relied on clinical history that participants themselves reported in a screening survey and a study questionnaire. Exposed participants had been in contact, within 2 weeks of entering the study, with a person who had a PCR-confirmed or clinician-diagnosed case of COVID-19. In the prospective study, mobile phlebotomists collected whole blood, serum and a nasopharyngeal or oropharyngeal swab from each participant. Prospective study participants could optionally give additional blood draws and questionnaires over an approximately two-month period. Before DNA extraction, blood samples from the prospective study were shipped at room temperature or frozen. TCRbeta CDR3 regions were amplified from genomic DNA using the immunoSEQ Assay, a bias-controlled multiplex PCR. The study's processing was this. Within the assay, amplification of reference gene primers was used to estimate how many nucleated cells each sample contained. To quantify the absolute abundance of each unique TCRbeta CDR3 rearrangement, sequence reads were collapsed and filtered. For each sample, productive Simpson clonality was calculated by taking the square root of Simpson's diversity index across productive rearrangements. The table was pulled from immuneACCESS by TCRdb, which kept in-frame rearrangements only. Such tables lose some clones; where checked, under half of the loss comes from unresolved V genes, and the rest has no known cause. The V and J calls and the clone size are those of that table, but D and trimming were determined from the DNA. The sample records 200,000 to 250,000 clones, 88% of which are singletons. The biggest ten clones account for around 3.7% of the sample.

Worth noting for this clone: What antigen it recognizes has not been identified. Base qualities are not provided; no much larger clone lies one nucleotide away.

CDR1 and CDR2, per the germline V gene, are SNHLY and FYNNEI. Including the terminal cysteine and phenylalanine, the CDR3 comprises 18 residues. Only the CDR3 part of the read is kept: 54 bases, read in frame from the first base. Trimmed from V: 4 bases; trimmed from J: 0 bases; junction bases lacking a gene match: 10. Sample: PBMCs or T cells enriched from blood (not recorded which). This TCR came from a woman younger than 45 who had been exposed to COVID-19. In this chain, TRBV2 is recombined with TRBJ2-1; the junction holds 9 bases that match TRBD2. The sequence in DNA is TGTGCCAGCAGTGTAGTACGAGCGGGAGGTTTCTCCTACAATGAGCAGTTCTTC. The resulting protein is CASSVVRAGGFSYNEQFF.